This TCR beta chain was found in a study of CD8 T cells in ankylosing spondylitis. This clonotype occurred many times. The antigen is unknown. TCRdb re-called the 5' RACE reads with MiXCR, one entry per CDR3 protein. The sample contains about 510,000 distinct CDR3 sequences, roughly 5.3% of which appear only once. General observations from the study: Existing reports had already noted some motif variants in reactive arthritis synovial fluid and blood. It appeared that ankylosing spondylitis blood was characterized by a TCR beta motif of several highly homologous variants.

The specimen was blood, either unsorted or a sorted T cell fraction (not recorded which). This clonotype was sampled from a male donor with ankylosing spondylitis.

The DNA for the CDR3 is TGTGCCAGCAGCCAAAGGTTAACAGGGGATGTTACAGATACGCAGTATTTT. This codes for CASSQRLTGDVTDTQYF. This chain joins TRBV4-2 and TRBJ2-3; 7 positions match TRBD1. J gave up 3 bases and V 2 bases, and 11 bases lay outside the gene matches. Germline-derived CDR1 and CDR2 are LGHNA and YNFKEQ. CDR3 size: 17 residues.